The 2 T cell receptor beta chains below all came from one sample that was sequenced in a study of shared clonotypes between healthy human individuals. The table came from immunoSEQ multiplex PCR; TCRdb's copy has only in-frame clones and leaves some out. The sample yields 2 million to 2.5 million clones, around 90% seen once. The source material was naive CD4+ T cells from PBMCs. The subset here: CD45RA+ positively selected. All receptors come from a man aged 18 to 29 in good health. Some clones in this sample may be carry-over from other donors' samples.

The V and J genes are TRBV6-1 and TRBJ1-5; TRBD1 is a possible D gene (5 bases). Trimming left V 7 bases short and J 0 bases short, with 10 bases between. From germline, CDR1 is MNHNS and CDR2 SASEGT. The CDR3 is made up of 14 amino acids. The CDR3 sequence is CASMGRYSNQPQHF. The CDR3 nucleotides read TGTGCCAGCATGGGACGGTATAGCAATCAGCCCCAGCATTTT.

The V gene is TRBV9, the J gene TRBJ2-7; 9 positions agree with TRBD1. The CDR3 consists of 16 residues. The V segment lost 4 bases and the J segment 3 bases; nucleotides outside the gene matches: 11. The germline V gene encodes CDR1 SGDLS and CDR2 YYNGEE. CDR3 protein: CASSPNPGQGYYEQYF. CDR3 coding DNA: TGTGCCAGCAGCCCAAATCCGGGACAGGGATACTACGAGCAGTACTTC.